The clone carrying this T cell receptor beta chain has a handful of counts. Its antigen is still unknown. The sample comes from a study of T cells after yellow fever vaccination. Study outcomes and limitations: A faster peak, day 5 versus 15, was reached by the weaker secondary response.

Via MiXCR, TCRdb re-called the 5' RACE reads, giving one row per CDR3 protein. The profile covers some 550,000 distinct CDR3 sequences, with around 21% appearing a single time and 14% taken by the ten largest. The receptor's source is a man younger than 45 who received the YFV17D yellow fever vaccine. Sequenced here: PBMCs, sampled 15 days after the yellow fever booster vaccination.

This chain's CDR3 is CATSRDRENQPQHF. The CDR3 DNA reads TGTGCCACCAGCAGAGATCGCGAGAATCAGCCCCAGCATTTT. The V gene is TRBV15, the J gene TRBJ1-5, with D unresolved. Trimming took off 0 bases at V and 4 bases at J, with 7 bases between the two ends. This CDR3 is 14 amino acids long. The germline CDR1 and CDR2 sequences are LNHNV and YYDKDF (reference sequence). Together with reference TRBV15 and TRBJ1-5, the CDR3 gives the full variable domain: DAMVIQNPRYQVTQFGKPVTLSCSQTLNHNVMYWYQQKSSQAPKLLFHYYDKDFNNEADTPDNFQSRRPNTSFCFLDIRSPGLGDTAMYLCATSRDRENQPQHFGDGTRLSIL.